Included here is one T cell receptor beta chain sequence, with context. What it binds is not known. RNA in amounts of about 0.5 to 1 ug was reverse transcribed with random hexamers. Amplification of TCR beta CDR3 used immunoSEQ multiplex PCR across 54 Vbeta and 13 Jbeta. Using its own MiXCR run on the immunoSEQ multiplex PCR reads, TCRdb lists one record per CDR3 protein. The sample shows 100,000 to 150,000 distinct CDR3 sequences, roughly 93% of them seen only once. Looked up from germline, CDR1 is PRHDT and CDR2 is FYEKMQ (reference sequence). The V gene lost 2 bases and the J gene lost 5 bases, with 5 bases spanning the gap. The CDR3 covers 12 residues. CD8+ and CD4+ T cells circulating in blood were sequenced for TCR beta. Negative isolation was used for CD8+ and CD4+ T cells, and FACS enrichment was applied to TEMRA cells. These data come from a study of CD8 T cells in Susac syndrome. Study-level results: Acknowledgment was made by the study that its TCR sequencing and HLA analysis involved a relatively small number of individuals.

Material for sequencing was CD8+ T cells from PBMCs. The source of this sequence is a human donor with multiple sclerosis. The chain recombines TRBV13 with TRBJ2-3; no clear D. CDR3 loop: CASSLLQDTQYF. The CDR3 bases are TGTGCCAGCAGCTTACTCCAAGATACGCAGTATTTT.